The sequence of this T cell receptor (beta chain) was determined in a study of identical twins. Addition of a universal primer site occurred through template switching, and cDNA carried unique molecular identifiers. MiXCR was run by TCRdb on the 5' RACE reads, yielding one entry per CDR3 protein. The table has 200,000 to 250,000 distinct CDR3 sequences, 6.5% to 8% seen once. This clonotype turned up a few times. The V gene end was trimmed by 7 bases and the J gene end by 9 bases; junction bases not matched to a gene: 6. This CDR3 has 12 residues. CDR1 SEHNR and CDR2 FQNEAQ come from the germline V gene (reference sequence). The same data also went into a second study, on T cells expressing NK-cell markers. That source adds: In 5 to 7 donors, dominant NKG2C+ clonotypes were roughly 1.0-7.0% of CD8+ T cells. The CD3+CD56-NKG2C+ fraction of a handful of donors was also led by these clonotypes. It was still unclear whether expanded NKG2C+ T cell clones were HCMV specific.

The sample comprised CD8+ T cells sorted from blood. The chain combines TRBV7-9 with TRBJ2-1; 7 bases align to TRBD2. The receptor was derived from a woman younger than 30 in good health. In DNA form, the CDR3 reads TGTGCCAGCATACGGGGGAGGGGTGAGCAGTTCTTC. Amino acids: CASIRGRGEQFF.